This TCR beta chain derives from a study of T-cell reconstitution after alpha-beta-depleted transplantation in children. Germline CDR1 and CDR2: MNHEY and SMNVEV (reference sequence). The CDR3 contains 14 residues. Trimming left V 0 bases short and J 4 bases short, with 9 bases between. Preparation of the TCRbeta library used unique molecular identifiers. A single record per CDR3 protein comes from TCRdb applying MiXCR to the PCR reads. This table has about 640,000 distinct CDR3 sequences, approximately 17% appearing once. The sequenced sample was PBMCs from the stem cell graft donor, obtained from the stem cell graft. J is TRBJ1-2 and V is TRBV27; D is undetermined. The sequence was collected from a human donor who donated a stem cell graft to a child with acute myeloid leukemia. CDR3 nucleotides: TGTGCCAGCAGTTTATCAGGGCGGGGCTATGGCTACACCTTC. Encoded protein: CASSLSGRGYGYTF.